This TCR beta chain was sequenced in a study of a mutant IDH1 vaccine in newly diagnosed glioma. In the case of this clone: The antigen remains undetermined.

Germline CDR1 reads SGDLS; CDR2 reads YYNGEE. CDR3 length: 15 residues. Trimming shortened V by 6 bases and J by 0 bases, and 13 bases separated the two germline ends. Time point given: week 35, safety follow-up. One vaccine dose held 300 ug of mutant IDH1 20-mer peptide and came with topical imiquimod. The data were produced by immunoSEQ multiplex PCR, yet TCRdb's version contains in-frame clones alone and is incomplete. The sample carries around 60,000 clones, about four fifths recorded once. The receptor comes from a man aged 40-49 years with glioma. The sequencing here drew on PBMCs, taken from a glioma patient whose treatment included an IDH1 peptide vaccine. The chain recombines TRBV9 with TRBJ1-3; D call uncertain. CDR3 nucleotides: TGTGCCAGCAACGGAGCTGGGGTCTCTGGAAACACCATATATTTT. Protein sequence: CASNGAGVSGNTIYF.